This passage covers 15 T cell receptor beta chains from one sample sequenced in a study of blood T cell repertoires in COVID-19. Sequenced by immunoSEQ multiplex PCR; TCRdb stores in-frame clones only, minus some. This table has 220,000 or so clones, 70% to 90% appearing once. The sequencing input was peripheral blood. The receptors were gathered from a middle-aged man who had recovered from COVID-19.

The J gene is TRBJ2-7, the V gene TRBV7-8, with a tentative D call TRBD2 (5 bases). Germline assignment: CDR1 SGHVS and CDR2 FQNEAQ. CDR3 length equals 13 residues. V shed 5 bases and J shed 2 bases, with 10 bases lying between them. CDR3 region: CASSRPGTYEQYF. CDR3 DNA sequence: TGTGCCAGCAGCCGACCGGGGACCTACGAGCAGTACTTC.

The V and J genes are TRBV9 and TRBJ2-1, with D hard to call. Germline values: CDR1 SGDLS, CDR2 YYNGEE. Trimming pared 0 bases from V and 2 bases from J, leaving 9 bases between. The CDR3 contains 15 residues. For the CDR3, the DNA is TGTGCCAGCAGCGTAGGTCCAGTTGCCTACAATGAGCAGTTCTTC. As protein: CASSVGPVAYNEQFF.

V and J are TRBV10-2 and TRBJ2-7; D unresolved. CDR3 size: 15 residues. Trimming pared 7 bases from V and 2 bases from J, leaving 18 bases between. The V gene's germline CDR1 is WSHSY and CDR2 SAAADI. CDR3 sequence: CASIPKQSSPYEQYF. The CDR3 DNA reads as TGCGCCAGCATCCCCAAACAGTCGTCCCCCTACGAGCAGTACTTC.

A few counts support this clone. In DNA, the CDR3 is TGTGCCAGCAGCACCCGTCGCTCCGCGGGGAATTACAATGAGCAGTTCTTC. It yields the protein CASSTRRSAGNYNEQFF. V gene TRBV11-2 combines with J gene TRBJ2-1; perhaps TRBD2 as D (6 bases). Germline V gene sequence: CDR1 SGHAT, CDR2 FQNNGV. Trimming took 5 bases from V and 4 from J, leaving 21 bases between them. The CDR3 extends over 17 amino acids.

V is TRBV28 and J is TRBJ2-7; D perhaps matches TRBD1 (5 bases). Trimming took 2 bases from V and 5 from J, leaving 19 bases between them. Germline V gives CDR1 MDHEN, CDR2 SYDVKM. The CDR3 spans 16 residues. The CDR3 region has the DNA TGTGCCAGCAGTTTAGGGCCGGGTCCTACGGACAACGAGCAGTACTTC. This translates into CASSLGPGPTDNEQYF.

The gene calls are TRBV19 and TRBJ1-1; TRBD1 agrees at 9 bases. Germline lookup yields CDR1 LNHDA and CDR2 SQIVND (reference sequence). Trimming cost V 9 bases and J 4 bases; bases outside gene matches: 6. The CDR3 totals 13 residues. DNA of the CDR3: TGTGCCAGCGAACAGGGGGCGCGCACTGAAGCTTTCTTT. Protein: CASEQGARTEAFF. Full variable domain (rest looked up from reference TRBV19 and TRBJ1-1): DGGITQSPKYLFRKEGQNVTLSCEQNLNHDAMYWYRQDPGQGLRLIYYSQIVNDFQKGDIAEGYSVSREKKESFPLTVTSAQKNPTAFYLCASEQGARTEAFFGQGTRLTVV.

The chain couples TRBV5-4 to TRBJ1-1; tentatively, D is TRBD1 (5 bases). The V end lost 4 bases, the J end lost 0 bases, and 10 bases lay between the germline ends. The germline gives CDR1 SGHNT, CDR2 YYREEE (reference sequence). This CDR3 spans 14 amino acids. The CDR3 DNA is TGTGCCAGCAGCGTAGACAGCATGAACACTGAAGCTTTCTTT. It is translated as CASSVDSMNTEAFF. Full variable domain (missing parts from reference TRBV5-4 and TRBJ1-1): ETGVTQSPTHLIKTRGQQVTLRCSSQSGHNTVSWYQQALGQGPQFIFQYYREEENGRGNFPPRFSGLQFPNYSSELNVNALELDDSALYLCASSVDSMNTEAFFGQGTRLTVV.

CDR3 nucleotides: TGTGCCTGGAGTAGTCAGACTGAAGCTTTCTTT. Protein: CAWSSQTEAFF. The chain joins TRBV30 to TRBJ1-1; D is unresolved. This CDR3 is 11 amino acids long. Per the germline V gene, CDR1 is GTSNPN and CDR2 is SVGIG (reference sequence). The V and J ends lost 2 bases and 5 bases respectively, with 6 bases between them.

The chain couples TRBV9 to TRBJ1-1; D not resolved. Looked up from germline, CDR1 is SGDLS and CDR2 is YYNGEE. CDR3 length equals 14 residues. Trimming removed 2 bases from V and 2 bases from J, with 10 bases in between. Here the CDR3 reads CASSVTSVNTEAFF. The CDR3 DNA reads TGTGCCAGCAGCGTCACAAGCGTTAACACTGAAGCTTTCTTT.

The chain couples TRBV11-3 to TRBJ1-1, with TRBD1 matching over 7 bases. Germline assignment: CDR1 SGHNT and CDR2 YENEEA. V shed 5 bases and J 5 bases; nucleotides not matched to a gene: 5. This CDR3 comprises 13 residues. This CDR3 is CASSPDRDTEAFF. CDR3 DNA: TGTGCCAGCAGCCCCGACAGGGATACTGAAGCTTTCTTT.

This clone has a handful of counts. The V call is TRBV28, the J call TRBJ2-5; the match to TRBD2 covers 9 bases. Germline CDR1 MDHEN, CDR2 SYDVKM. Trimming removed 7 bases from V and 5 bases from J; junction bases left unmatched: 14. This CDR3 contains 16 residues. The CDR3 nucleotides read TGTGCCAGCACGGAAGGGGGTAGCGGGAGTGGGGAGACCCAGTACTTC. It yields the protein CASTEGGSGSGETQYF. Full variable domain (outside the CDR3, taken from reference TRBV28 and TRBJ2-5): DVKVTQSSRYLVKRTGEKVFLECVQDMDHENMFWYRQDPGLGLRLIYFSYDVKMKEKGDIPEGYSVSREKKERFSLILESASTNQTSMYLCASTEGGSGSGETQYFGPGTRLLVL.

The gene calls are TRBV18 and TRBJ1-1; 10 nucleotides align to TRBD1. Germline trimming cut 3 bases from V and 7 bases from J; bases unmatched to any gene: 5. This CDR3 region has 14 residues. Per the germline V gene, CDR1 is KGHSH and CDR2 is LQKENI. The CDR3 DNA reads TGTGCCAGCTCACCGGACAGGGGGATAAATGAAGCTTTCTTT. This codes for CASSPDRGINEAFF.

This clone appeared once. The CDR3 reads CASSGKYTLQGEKLFF. The CDR3 DNA follows: TGTGCCAGCAGTGGAAAGTACACCCTTCAGGGGGAAAAACTGTTTTTT. The chain couples TRBV6-1 to TRBJ1-4, with a tentative D call TRBD1 (6 bases). CDR3 length: 16 amino acids. The V end was cut by 4 bases, the J end by 8 bases, with 20 bases between. The germline V gene has CDR1 MNHNS and CDR2 SASEGT.

This clone was counted once. The chain carries TRBV28 and TRBJ2-7; D possibly corresponds to TRBD2 (6 bases). The V end was cut by 6 bases, the J end by 0 bases, with 21 bases between. CDR1 MDHEN and CDR2 SYDVKM come from the germline V gene. CDR3 length equals 17 residues. CDR3 bases: TGTGCCAGCAGACCCTCTGGGGCGGGACCCCACTCCTACGAGCAGTACTTC. It codes for CASRPSGAGPHSYEQYF. Supplemented by reference TRBV28 and TRBJ2-7, the full variable domain reads DVKVTQSSRYLVKRTGEKVFLECVQDMDHENMFWYRQDPGLGLRLIYFSYDVKMKEKGDIPEGYSVSREKKERFSLILESASTNQTSMYLCASRPSGAGPHSYEQYFGPGTRLTVT.

The chain is built from TRBV5-4 and TRBJ1-1; TRBD1 matches at 10 bases. Trimming removed 4 bases from V and 5 bases from J; junction bases left unmatched: 5. Germline values: CDR1 SGHNT, CDR2 YYREEE (reference sequence). CDR3 length equals 14 residues. The CDR3 is CASSTRTGGTEAFF. In nucleotides, the CDR3 is TGTGCCAGCAGCACTCGGACAGGGGGAACTGAAGCTTTCTTT.